This T cell receptor (beta chain) is from a study of blood T cell repertoires in COVID-19. For the study at large: COVID-19 samples from acute and convalescent phases originated in the United States, Italy and Spain. Sources were T cells, B-cell-depleted T cells, or PBMCs; the material itself was cDNA or gDNA.

Authors' data handling: Estimation of nucleated cell counts was performed using reference gene primer amplification. Some clones are missing from TCRdb's copy, which holds only in-frame ones; the method was immunoSEQ multiplex PCR. V and J calls and clone size are copied from that table; D and trimming were computed from the DNA. The sample includes over 95,000 clones, over 80% of them seen just once. There are 14 residues in the CDR3. Trimming stripped 4 bases from V and 2 bases from J, with 12 bases between. Germline lookup yields CDR1 SGHKS and CDR2 YYEKEE (reference sequence). The V call is TRBV5-5, the J call TRBJ1-2; D is uncertain. This receptor was identified in a woman in her forties or fifties with acute or convalescent COVID-19. Source material: peripheral blood. The CDR3, as DNA: TGTGCCAGCAGCCGATTCGACGGGAACTATGGCTACACCTTC. It yields the protein CASSRFDGNYGYTF. Full variable domain (missing parts from reference TRBV5-5 and TRBJ1-2): DAGVTQSPTHLIKTRGQQVTLRCSPISGHKSVSWYQQVLGQGPQFIFQYYEKEERGRGNFPDRFSARQFPNYSSELNVNALLLGDSALYLCASSRFDGNYGYTFGSGTRLTVV.